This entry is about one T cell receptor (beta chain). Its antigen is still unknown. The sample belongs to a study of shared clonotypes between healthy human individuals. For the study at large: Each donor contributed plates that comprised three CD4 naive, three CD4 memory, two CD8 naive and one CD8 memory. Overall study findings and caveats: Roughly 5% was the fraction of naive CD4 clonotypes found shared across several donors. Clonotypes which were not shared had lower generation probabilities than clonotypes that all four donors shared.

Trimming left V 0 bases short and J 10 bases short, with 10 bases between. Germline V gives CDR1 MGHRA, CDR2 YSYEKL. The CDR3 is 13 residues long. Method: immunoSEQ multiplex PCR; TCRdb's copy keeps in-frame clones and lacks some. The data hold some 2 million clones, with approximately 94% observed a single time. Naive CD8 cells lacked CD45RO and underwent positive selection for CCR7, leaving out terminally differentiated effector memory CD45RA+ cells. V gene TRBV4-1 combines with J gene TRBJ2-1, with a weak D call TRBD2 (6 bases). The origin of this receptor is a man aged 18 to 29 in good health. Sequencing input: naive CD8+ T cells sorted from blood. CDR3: CASSQEWGVEQFF. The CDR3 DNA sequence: TGCGCCAGCAGCCAAGAATGGGGGGTAGAGCAGTTCTTC.